This TCR beta chain was sequenced in a study of shared clonotypes between healthy human individuals. In the case of this clone: Different DNA sequences within this sample yield the same CDR3.

Using immunoSEQ multiplex PCR, the repertoire was profiled, and TCRdb retains in-frame clones only, with some absent. The sample has about 1.5 million clones; 98% are singletons. The CDR3 is made up of 13 amino acids. CDR1 is MDHEN and CDR2 is SYDVKM in the germline V gene. Deletions cut 5 bases from V and 0 bases from J, with 8 bases between. The sequence was obtained from a man aged 30 to 45 in good health. V and J are TRBV28 and TRBJ2-7; no definite D call. Input material: naive CD4+ T cells sorted from blood. As for subset: CD45RA+ positively selected. The CDR3 spells CASSPGSSYEQYF. The CDR3, as DNA: TGTGCCAGCAGTCCTGGGTCCTCCTACGAGCAGTACTTC.